This T cell receptor beta chain was documented in a study of T-cell memory formation after mild COVID-19. Overall study context: The TCR clusters were mostly specific to one donor.

This clonotype was observed a few times. Its matching antigen is unknown. TCRdb processed the 5' RACE reads anew with MiXCR; each CDR3 protein has one entry. The sample holds a few hundred thousand distinct CDR3 sequences, roughly 21% seen once. V dropped 1 base and J dropped 6; count of bases not matched to a gene: 7. Germline-derived CDR1 and CDR2 are MGHRA and YSYEKL. This CDR3 spans 16 amino acids. General study findings and limits: Later expanders leaned CD4+, whereas day 15 to 85 contracting clones were balanced CD4/CD8. Researchers report contracting CD4+ clones mostly in CM and EM, with CD8+ clones in EMRA. Cross-reactive memory apparently joined, as some responding clones appeared in pre-infection memory.

This receptor was taken from an adult woman who had mild COVID-19 (a few samples of this study predate the infection). Cell type and time point are not known. The chain links TRBV4-1 to TRBJ2-3, with TRBD1 identical over 10 bases. Sequencing was done on a sample of PBMCs or a T cell subset sorted from them (not recorded which). CDR3 coding DNA: TGCGCCAGCAGCCAAGTTCTGACAGGGGGCGCCGATACGCAGTATTTT. Protein sequence: CASSQVLTGGADTQYF.